The 30 T cell receptor delta chains presented below share a single source sample, sequenced in a study of Vδ1+ human thymocytes. General observations from the study: In the thymus, TRG and TRD repertoires looked highly polyclonal with Gaussian CDR3 lengths.

No cognate antigen is known for these TCRs. Extracted RNA was reverse transcribed into cDNA. The CDR3 regions were amplified by multiplex PCR from V-gene primers to a constant-region primer. TCRdb re-called the multiplex PCR reads via CATT. The sample includes tens of thousands of delta-chain clones, 15% of them seen just once. Source material: Vdelta1+ gamma-delta thymocytes from the thymus. Sample subset: FACS-sorted CD3+ TCRalphabeta- TCRVdelta1+ TCRVdelta2- thymocytes. The origin of the receptors is a boy under two years old who had congenital heart surgery.

This clone was seen a handful of times. The chain joins TRDV1 to TRDJ1; no clear D. V lost 2 bases and J lost 0, with 19 bases in between. This CDR3 spans 18 amino acids. Germline assignment: CDR1 TSWWSYY and CDR2 QGS. The chain's CDR3 is CALGEETAVLLYTDKLIF. The CDR3 DNA reads as TGTGCTCTTGGGGAAGAAACCGCTGTACTCCTGTACACCGATAAACTCATCTTT.

V usage is TRDV1 and J usage is TRDJ1; D might be TRDD3 (6 bases). CDR1 TSWWSYY and CDR2 QGS come from the germline V gene. The CDR3 has 18 residues. Trimming removed 0 bases at V and 0 bases at J, with 17 bases between. CDR3 residues: CALGELSWGSPYTDKLIF. The CDR3 nucleotides are TGTGCTCTTGGGGAACTATCGTGGGGATCACCATACACCGATAAACTCATCTTT.

This clone was detected a few times. The J gene is TRDJ1, the V gene TRDV1; the D is unclear. This CDR3 has 15 amino acids. CDR1 is TSWWSYY, CDR2 QGS, per germline. V was clipped by 9 bases and J by 2 bases, with 19 bases between them. CDR3 DNA sequence: TGTGCTCTCCGGCAGGGGCCCCTTAGGACCGATAAACTCATCTTT. Protein sequence: CALRQGPLRTDKLIF.

A note on this clone: One junction end does not reproduce the germline sequence, and a read error may be involved. The V gene is TRDV1, the J gene TRDJ1, with TRDD3 identical over 10 bases. CDR3 size: 17 residues. Per germline, CDR1 TSWWSYY and CDR2 QGS. CDR3 coding DNA: TGTGCTCTTGGGGCTACCCAACTGGGGGATTACACCGATAAACCCATCTTT. Its translation is CALGATQLGDYTDKPIF.

The chain has TRDV1 and TRDJ1, with D unresolved. V lost 7 bases and J lost 0, with 15 bases in between. Per germline, CDR1 TSWWSYY and CDR2 QGS. The CDR3 sequence is 15 residues long. CDR3 sequence reads: CALAWHTDYTDKLIF. CDR3 coding DNA: TGTGCTCTTGCATGGCATACTGATTACACCGATAAACTCATCTTT.

The chain uses TRDV3 and TRDJ1; maybe TRDD3 (6 bases). The CDR3 covers 20 residues. Germline V lookup: CDR1 TVYSNPD, CDR2 GDNSRS (reference sequence). The ends were cut back, 4 bases at V and 3 bases at J, with 36 bases in the middle. CDR3 in DNA: TGTGCCTCCGCGCCCCAGGGGAGTTTTGCGGGGATGAGTTACGCCGATAAACTCATCTTT. Translation gives CASAPQGSFAGMSYADKLIF. Together with reference TRDV3 and TRDJ1, the CDR3 gives the full variable domain: CDKVTQSSPDQTVASGSEVVLLCTYDTVYSNPDLFWYRIRPDYSFQFVFYGDNSRSEGADFTQGRFSVKHILTQKAFHLVISPVRTEDSATYYCASAPQGSFAGMSYADKLIFGKGTRVTVEP.

This chain links TRDV1 with TRDJ1; 7 bases agree with TRDD3. CDR3 length: 17 residues. The J segment lost 5 bases and the V segment lost 1 base, leaving 13 bases of the junction unmatched. CDR1 is TSWWSYY, CDR2 QGS, per germline. CDR3 region: CALGEPRVCWGSDKLIF. CDR3 in DNA: TGTGCTCTTGGGGAACCTAGGGTATGCTGGGGGTCAGATAAACTCATCTTT.

The gene calls are TRDV1 and TRDJ1, with TRDD3 identical over 10 bases. Germline V gives CDR1 TSWWSYY, CDR2 QGS. With V trimmed by 4 bases and J by 3 bases, 8 bases remained unmatched. The CDR3 extends over 16 amino acids. CDR3 residues: CALGGPSWGISDKLIF. CDR3 sequence (DNA): TGTGCTCTTGGGGGGCCGTCCTGGGGGATATCCGATAAACTCATCTTT.

V usage is TRDV1 and J usage is TRDJ1; D unclear. Trimming pared 0 bases from V and 0 bases from J, leaving 14 bases between. The CDR3 consists of 17 residues. Germline V gene lookup returns CDR1 TSWWSYY and CDR2 QGS. The CDR3 reads CALGELIPPPYTDKLIF. For the CDR3, the DNA is TGTGCTCTTGGGGAACTTATACCCCCCCCGTACACCGATAAACTCATCTTT.

In regard to this clone: Relative to the germline gene, one junction end is altered; a read error may explain this. The V call is TRDV1, the J call TRDJ1; TRDD3 agrees at 7 bases. The CDR3 has 17 residues. CDR1 is TSWWSYY, CDR2 QGS, per germline. For the CDR3, the DNA is TGTGCCCTTGGGGAGCCCCCAGGGGCTGGGGGTGTAGTTAGACTCATCTTT. Protein: CALGEPPGAGGVVRLIF.

The rearrangement uses TRDV1 and TRDJ1; D possibly corresponds to TRDD3 (9 bases). The germline V gene encodes CDR1 TSWWSYY and CDR2 QGS. The CDR3 runs to 20 residues. Trimming left V 6 bases short and J 3 bases short, with 32 bases between. CDR3 in amino acids: CALGPDFLQRGYGGPDKLIF. The CDR3 DNA is TGTGCTCTTGGTCCTGACTTCCTACAGCGGGGATACGGTGGCCCCGATAAACTCATCTTT.

J is TRDJ1 and V is TRDV1; D is perhaps TRDD2 (9 bases). CDR1 and CDR2 from the germline V gene are TSWWSYY and QGS. Trimming took 4 bases from V and 1 from J, leaving 28 bases between them. The CDR3 loop spans 20 amino acids. The CDR3 here is CALGAEAFLRLLGATDKLIF. The CDR3 nucleotides are TGTGCTCTTGGGGCTGAGGCCTTCCTACGGCTACTGGGGGCCACCGATAAACTCATCTTT.

For this clone: An end of the junction does not agree with germline; a read error may underlie this. The chain links TRDV1 to TRDJ1, with TRDD3 identical over 8 bases. This CDR3 comprises 21 residues. Germline assignment: CDR1 TSWWSYY and CDR2 QGS. The CDR3 reads CALGERYPRYTGGRNTNKLIF. In DNA form, the CDR3 reads TGTGCTCTTGGGGAAAGGTACCCAAGATATACTGGGGGGCGAAACACCAATAAACTCATCTTT.

The chain combines TRDV3 with TRDJ3, with 12 bases lining up with TRDD3. There are 23 residues in the CDR3. V lost 3 bases, J lost 0 bases, and 21 bases stayed unmatched. Germline V gene lookup returns CDR1 TVYSNPD and CDR2 GDNSRS (reference sequence). CDR3 in DNA: TGTGCCTTCTTCCCGCCACTTCTTACTGGGGGATACCTTCGCTCCTGGGACACCCGACAGATGTTTTTC. Translation: CAFFPPLLTGGYLRSWDTRQMFF. Combining the CDR3 with reference TRDV3 and TRDJ3 gives the whole variable domain CDKVTQSSPDQTVASGSEVVLLCTYDTVYSNPDLFWYRIRPDYSFQFVFYGDNSRSEGADFTQGRFSVKHILTQKAFHLVISPVRTEDSATYYCAFFPPLLTGGYLRSWDTRQMFFGTGIKLFVEP.

J is TRDJ1 and V is TRDV1, with TRDD3 matching over 7 bases. Looked up from germline, CDR1 is TSWWSYY and CDR2 is QGS. V dropped 0 bases and J dropped 1; count of bases not matched to a gene: 26. CDR3 size: 23 residues. The CDR3 DNA reads TGTGCTCTTGGGGAACTGGGATTTCGGGCGTACTGGGGACCGACGTTGGGCACCGATAAACTCATCTTT. It specifies CALGELGFRAYWGPTLGTDKLIF.

This sequence joins TRDV1 and TRDJ1; D gene unclear. The CDR3 spans 14 residues. The V end was cut by 0 bases, the J end by 10 bases, with 15 bases between. CDR1 and CDR2 (germline): TSWWSYY, QGS. CDR3 loop: CALGELARQQVLIF. The CDR3 DNA is TGTGCTCTTGGGGAACTAGCTCGCCAACAGGTACTCATCTTT.

The table lists this clone with a few counts. V and J are TRDV1 and TRDJ1; unclear D gene. Trimming cost V 2 bases and J 0 bases, with 25 bases left between them. CDR1 is TSWWSYY and CDR2 is QGS in the germline V gene. The CDR3 extends over 20 amino acids. DNA of the CDR3: TGTGCTCTTGGGGAAGCCTTATCCGGGGCGGTGGCCCTTAACACCGATAAACTCATCTTT. Translation: CALGEALSGAVALNTDKLIF.

A word on this clone: This may arise from a read error, as a much more abundant clone is one base away. The same CDR3 is also encoded by other DNA sequences in this sample. The chain employs TRDV2 and TRDJ1, with D perhaps matching TRDD3 (6 bases). The CDR3 length is 16 residues. V was shortened by 2 bases and J by 4 bases, with 19 bases between the two germline ends. Per the germline V gene, CDR1 is GEAIGNYY and CDR2 is EKD. CDR3 bases: TGTGCCTGTGACATGGCCTGGGGAATACAAATCGATAAACTCATCTTT. This gives the protein CACDMAWGIQIDKLIF.

The rearrangement uses TRDV1 and TRDJ1; 11 bases line up with TRDD3. Germline V CDR1 and CDR2: TSWWSYY, QGS. After removal of 4 bases from V and 5 bases from J, the junction contained 12 bases not matched to a gene. The CDR3 runs to 17 residues. In nucleotides, the CDR3 is TGTGCTCTTGGGGCTCGAACATACTGGGGGATATGGGATAAACTCATCTTT. Protein sequence: CALGARTYWGIWDKLIF.

The chain uses TRDV1 and TRDJ1, with D possibly being TRDD2 or TRDD3 (8 bases each). Germline-derived CDR1 and CDR2 are TSWWSYY and QGS. Trimming shortened V by 3 bases and J by 0 bases, and 20 bases separated the two germline ends. The CDR3 is 18 residues long. CDR3: CALGESSYFWGNTDKLIF. CDR3 DNA sequence: TGTGCTCTTGGGGAGTCTTCCTACTTCTGGGGGAACACCGATAAACTCATCTTT.

This clone was seen a handful of times. Other DNA sequences in this sample translate to the same CDR3. The chain employs TRDV1 and TRDJ1; 9 bases map to TRDD3. Unmatched junction bases numbered 16, after V lost 0 bases and J lost 8 bases. Germline V gene lookup returns CDR1 TSWWSYY and CDR2 QGS. This CDR3 region has 18 residues. The CDR3 reads CALGELGRKRTGGPKLIF. The CDR3, as DNA: TGTGCTCTTGGGGAACTAGGTCGGAAGCGTACTGGGGGACCAAAACTCATCTTT.

The chain couples TRDV1 to TRDJ1, with 8 bases aligning to TRDD3. The CDR3 contains 23 residues. V lost 0 bases and J lost 0; bases outside the gene matches: 24. Germline values: CDR1 TSWWSYY, CDR2 QGS. This CDR3 is CALGELALFPHPYWGPNTDKLIF. The CDR3 DNA reads TGTGCTCTTGGGGAACTGGCCCTCTTCCCGCATCCGTACTGGGGGCCAAACACCGATAAACTCATCTTT.

The chain has TRDV1 and TRDJ1; 7 positions agree with TRDD3. V shed 1 base and J 4 bases; nucleotides not matched to a gene: 27. CDR3 size: 22 residues. CDR1 and CDR2 (germline): TSWWSYY, QGS. CDR3 nucleotides: TGTGCTCTTGGGGAACCTAAGAGGCAAATACTGGGGATAAGCCTCGGAGGCGATAAACTCATCTTT. Its translation: CALGEPKRQILGISLGGDKLIF.

This chain connects TRDV1 to TRDJ1; 9 nucleotides match TRDD3. After removal of 5 bases from V and 2 bases from J, the junction contained 15 bases not matched to a gene. The CDR3 consists of 18 residues. Per germline, CDR1 TSWWSYY and CDR2 QGS. The CDR3 region has the DNA TGTGCTCTTGGGAACTCATTCACTGGGGATACGGTAACCGATAAACTCATCTTT. Translation gives CALGNSFTGDTVTDKLIF.

This clone was detected only a few times. The gene calls are TRDV1 and TRDJ1, with TRDD3 identical over 11 bases. V lost 0 bases to trimming and J lost 2 bases; unmatched junction nucleotides: 11. CDR1 and CDR2 (germline): TSWWSYY, QGS. The CDR3 spans 19 residues. The CDR3 nucleotides read TGTGCTCTTGGGGAACTCCTCTATGGGGGATACGCGGGGACCGATAAACTCATCTTT. This codes for CALGELLYGGYAGTDKLIF.

This chain uses TRDV1 with TRDJ1; D might be TRDD3 (6 bases). The CDR3 length is 18 residues. Per germline, CDR1 TSWWSYY and CDR2 QGS. The germline V and J ends were trimmed by 2 bases and 4 bases, with 23 bases remaining between them. The CDR3 DNA is TGTGCTCTTGGGGAAGGTTCACCTGGGGACCCAGGGGGCGATAAACTCATCTTT. Its translation is CALGEGSPGDPGGDKLIF.

The genes are TRDV1 and TRDJ1; D is perhaps TRDD2 (9 bases). V was cut by 4 bases and J by 2 bases, with 50 bases left in between. Germline assignment: CDR1 TSWWSYY and CDR2 QGS. This CDR3 is built from 27 residues. This CDR3 reads CALGGVTGLPTMWGMRTRSDRTDKLIF. The CDR3 nucleotides are TGTGCTCTTGGGGGTGTAACAGGCCTTCCTACAATGTGGGGGATGCGAACCCGATCGGATCGGACCGATAAACTCATCTTT.

This chain joins TRDV1 and TRDJ1; D might be TRDD3 (5 bases). Germline V lookup: CDR1 TSWWSYY, CDR2 QGS. V dropped 2 bases and J dropped 0 bases, with 34 bases sitting between them. There are 23 residues in the CDR3. The CDR3 DNA sequence: TGTGCTCTTGGGGAAAATCGAGGCTACGGGCTGGGCGCGGCAACAAAATACACCGATAAACTCATCTTT. Protein: CALGENRGYGLGAATKYTDKLIF.

The rearrangement uses TRDV2 and TRDJ1; 12 bases agree with TRDD3. The CDR3 runs to 16 residues. The trim removed 7 bases at V and 4 bases at J, leaving 12 bases unmatched. The germline gives CDR1 GEAIGNYY, CDR2 EKD. CDR3 in amino acids: CACPGGYAGSVDKLIF. As DNA, the CDR3 is TGTGCCTGCCCTGGGGGATACGCGGGTTCAGTCGATAAACTCATCTTT.

This clone has just a few counts. At the DNA level, this CDR3 is encoded by other sequences in the same sample as well. The V gene is TRDV2, the J gene TRDJ2; TRDD3 matches at 11 bases. V gave up 5 bases and J gave up 1 base; unmatched junction bases: 14. Germline-derived CDR1 and CDR2 are GEAIGNYY and EKD. This CDR3 region has 19 residues. In DNA form, the CDR3 reads TGTGCCTGTGTTCTGGGGGATACTATACACGGTCTTTTGACAGCACAACTCTTCTTT. Protein product: CACVLGDTIHGLLTAQLFF.